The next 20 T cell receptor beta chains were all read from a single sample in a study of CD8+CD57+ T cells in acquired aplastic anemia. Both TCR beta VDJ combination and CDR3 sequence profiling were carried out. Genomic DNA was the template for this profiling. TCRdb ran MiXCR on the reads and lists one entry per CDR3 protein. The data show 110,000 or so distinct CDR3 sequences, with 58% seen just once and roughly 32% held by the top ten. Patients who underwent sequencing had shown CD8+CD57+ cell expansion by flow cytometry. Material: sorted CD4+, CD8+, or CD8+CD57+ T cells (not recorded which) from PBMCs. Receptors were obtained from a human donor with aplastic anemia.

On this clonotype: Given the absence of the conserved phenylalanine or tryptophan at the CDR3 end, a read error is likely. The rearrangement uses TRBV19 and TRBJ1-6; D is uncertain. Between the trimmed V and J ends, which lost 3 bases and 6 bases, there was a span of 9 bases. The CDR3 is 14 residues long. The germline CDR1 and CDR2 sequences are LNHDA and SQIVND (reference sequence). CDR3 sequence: CASSIRTGNSPLHL. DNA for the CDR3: TGTGCCAGTAGTATTCGGACGGGTAATTCACCCCTCCACCTT.

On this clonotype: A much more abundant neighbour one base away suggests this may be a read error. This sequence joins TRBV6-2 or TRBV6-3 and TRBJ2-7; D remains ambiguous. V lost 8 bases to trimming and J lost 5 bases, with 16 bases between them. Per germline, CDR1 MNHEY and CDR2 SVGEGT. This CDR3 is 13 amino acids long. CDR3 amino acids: CASGLGSVDEQYF. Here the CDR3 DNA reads TGTGCCAGCGGTCTAGGGTCGGTAGACGAGCAGTACTTC.

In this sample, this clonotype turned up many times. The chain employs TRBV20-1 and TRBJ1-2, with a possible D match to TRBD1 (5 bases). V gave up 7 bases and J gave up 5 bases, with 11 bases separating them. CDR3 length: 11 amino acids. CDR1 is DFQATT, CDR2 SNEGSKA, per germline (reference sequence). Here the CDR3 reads CSGSREYGYTF. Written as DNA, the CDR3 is TGCAGTGGGTCCAGGGAATATGGCTACACCTTC.

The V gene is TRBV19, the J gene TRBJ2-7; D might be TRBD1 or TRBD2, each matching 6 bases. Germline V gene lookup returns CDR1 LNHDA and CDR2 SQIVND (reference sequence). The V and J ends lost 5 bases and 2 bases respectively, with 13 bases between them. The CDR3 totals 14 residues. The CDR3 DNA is TGTGCCAGTAGTGCCGGGGGCGGAGCCTACGAGCAGTACTTC. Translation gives CASSAGGGAYEQYF.

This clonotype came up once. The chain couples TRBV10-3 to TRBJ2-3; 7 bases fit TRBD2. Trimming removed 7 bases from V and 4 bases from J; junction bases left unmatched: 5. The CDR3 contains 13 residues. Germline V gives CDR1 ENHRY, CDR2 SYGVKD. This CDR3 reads CAITRERADTQYF. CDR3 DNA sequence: TGTGCCATCACGCGGGAGCGAGCAGATACGCAGTATTTT.

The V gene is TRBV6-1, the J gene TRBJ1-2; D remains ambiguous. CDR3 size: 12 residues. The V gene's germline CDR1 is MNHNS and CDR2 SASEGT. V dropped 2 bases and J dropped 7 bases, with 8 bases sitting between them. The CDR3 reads CASSERSRGYTF. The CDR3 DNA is TGTGCCAGCAGTGAACGTTCGCGTGGCTACACCTTC.

DNA for the CDR3: TGTGCCAGTTCCGTAGGGAGGGTTATCGACGAGCAGTACTTC. Its translation is CASSVGRVIDEQYF. The chain combines TRBV6-8 with TRBJ2-7; 7 bases agree with TRBD2. This CDR3 comprises 14 residues. The V and J ends lost 9 bases and 5 bases, in that order; junction bases with no gene match: 13. Germline lookup yields CDR1 MNHGY and CDR2 SAAAGT.

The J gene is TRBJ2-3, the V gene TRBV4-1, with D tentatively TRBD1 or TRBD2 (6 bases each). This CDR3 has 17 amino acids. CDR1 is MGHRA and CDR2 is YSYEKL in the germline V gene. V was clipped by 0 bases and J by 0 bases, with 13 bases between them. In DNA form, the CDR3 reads TGCGCCAGCAGCCAAGATGGTCGGGGGACAAGCACAGATACGCAGTATTTT. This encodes CASSQDGRGTSTDTQYF.

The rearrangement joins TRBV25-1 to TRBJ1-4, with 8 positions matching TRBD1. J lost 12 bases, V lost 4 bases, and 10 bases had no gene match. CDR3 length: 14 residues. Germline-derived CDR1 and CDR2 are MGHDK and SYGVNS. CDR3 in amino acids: CASSGQGAVVELFF. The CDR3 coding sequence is TGTGCCAGCAGTGGTCAGGGGGCTGTGGTAGAACTGTTTTTT.

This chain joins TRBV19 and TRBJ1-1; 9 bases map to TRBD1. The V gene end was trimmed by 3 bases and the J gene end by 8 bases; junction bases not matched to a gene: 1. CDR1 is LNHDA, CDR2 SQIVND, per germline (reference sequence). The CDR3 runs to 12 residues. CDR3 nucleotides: TGTGCCAGTAGTATGGGACAGGGCGAAGCTTTCTTT. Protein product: CASSMGQGEAFF.

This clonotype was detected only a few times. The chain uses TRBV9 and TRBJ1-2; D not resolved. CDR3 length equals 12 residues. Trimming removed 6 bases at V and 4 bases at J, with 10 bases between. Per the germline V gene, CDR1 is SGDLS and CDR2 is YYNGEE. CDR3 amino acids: CASMSLPYGYTF. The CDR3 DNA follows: TGTGCCAGCATGAGCCTCCCCTATGGCTACACCTTC.

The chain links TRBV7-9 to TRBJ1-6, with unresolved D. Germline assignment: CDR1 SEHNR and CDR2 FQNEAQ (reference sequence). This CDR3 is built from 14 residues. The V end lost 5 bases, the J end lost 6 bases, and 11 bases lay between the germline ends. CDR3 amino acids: CASSHNSANSPLHF. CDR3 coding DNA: TGTGCCAGCAGCCACAACAGTGCTAATTCACCCCTCCACTTT.

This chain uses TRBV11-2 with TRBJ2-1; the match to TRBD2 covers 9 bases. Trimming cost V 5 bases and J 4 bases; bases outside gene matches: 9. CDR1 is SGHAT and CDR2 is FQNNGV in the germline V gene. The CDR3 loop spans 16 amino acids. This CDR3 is CASSPPGSGSYNEQFF. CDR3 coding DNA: TGTGCCAGCAGCCCCCCCGGTAGCGGGAGTTACAATGAGCAGTTCTTC. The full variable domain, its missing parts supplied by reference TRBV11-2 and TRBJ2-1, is EAGVAQSPRYKIIEKRQSVAFWCNPISGHATLYWYQQILGQGPKLLIQFQNNGVVDDSQLPKDRFSAERLKGVDSTLKIQPAKLEDSAVYLCASSPPGSGSYNEQFFGPGTRLTVL.

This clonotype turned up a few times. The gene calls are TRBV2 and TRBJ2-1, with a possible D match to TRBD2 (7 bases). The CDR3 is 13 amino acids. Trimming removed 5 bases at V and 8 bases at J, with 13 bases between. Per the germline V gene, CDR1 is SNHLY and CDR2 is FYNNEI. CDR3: CASSLGGPDEQFF. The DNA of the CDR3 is TGTGCCAGCAGTTTGGGGGGGCCGGATGAGCAGTTCTTC.

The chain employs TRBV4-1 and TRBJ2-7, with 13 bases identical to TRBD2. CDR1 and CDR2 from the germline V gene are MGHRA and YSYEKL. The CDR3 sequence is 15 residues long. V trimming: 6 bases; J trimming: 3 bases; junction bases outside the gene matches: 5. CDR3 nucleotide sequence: TGCGCCAGCAGTCCAGGGACTAGCGGGGTCTACGAGCAGTACTTC. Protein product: CASSPGTSGVYEQYF.

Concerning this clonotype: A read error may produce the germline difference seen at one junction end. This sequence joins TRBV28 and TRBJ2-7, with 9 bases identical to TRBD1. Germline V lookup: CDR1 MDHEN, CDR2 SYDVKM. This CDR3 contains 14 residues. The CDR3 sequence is CASIPSGTGYEQHF. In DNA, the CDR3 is TGTGCCAGCATACCCTCCGGGACAGGGTACGAGCAGCACTTC.

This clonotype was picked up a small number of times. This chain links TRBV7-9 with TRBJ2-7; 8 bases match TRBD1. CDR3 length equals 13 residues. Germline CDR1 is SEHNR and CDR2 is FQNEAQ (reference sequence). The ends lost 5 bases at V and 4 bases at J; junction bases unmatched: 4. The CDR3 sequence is CASSPRGPYEQYF. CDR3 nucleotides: TGTGCCAGCAGCCCCAGGGGGCCTTACGAGCAGTACTTC.

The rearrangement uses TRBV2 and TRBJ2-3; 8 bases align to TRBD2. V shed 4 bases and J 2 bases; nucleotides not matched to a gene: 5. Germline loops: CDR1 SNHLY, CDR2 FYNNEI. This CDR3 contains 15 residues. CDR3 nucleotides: TGTGCCAGCAGTGGCGGGGGGCCCGTCACAGATACGCAGTATTTT. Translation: CASSGGGPVTDTQYF.

The CDR3 loop is CASRGGGQTDTQYF. The CDR3, as DNA: TGTGCCAGCAGAGGGGGGGGTCAGACAGATACGCAGTATTTT. This chain joins TRBV12-3 or TRBV12-4 and TRBJ2-3; possible D gene TRBD2, 7 bases. Trimming stripped 6 bases from V and 3 bases from J, with 13 bases between. This CDR3 is 14 amino acids long.

CDR3 nucleotide sequence: TGTGCCAGCCGTGCCGAAAGCTCCTACAATGAGCAGTTCTTC. It is translated as CASRAESSYNEQFF. V usage is TRBV11-2 and J usage is TRBJ2-1; D is undetermined. Trimming removed 8 bases at V and 0 bases at J, with 11 bases between. The CDR3 runs 14 residues. Germline V lookup: CDR1 SGHAT, CDR2 FQNNGV.